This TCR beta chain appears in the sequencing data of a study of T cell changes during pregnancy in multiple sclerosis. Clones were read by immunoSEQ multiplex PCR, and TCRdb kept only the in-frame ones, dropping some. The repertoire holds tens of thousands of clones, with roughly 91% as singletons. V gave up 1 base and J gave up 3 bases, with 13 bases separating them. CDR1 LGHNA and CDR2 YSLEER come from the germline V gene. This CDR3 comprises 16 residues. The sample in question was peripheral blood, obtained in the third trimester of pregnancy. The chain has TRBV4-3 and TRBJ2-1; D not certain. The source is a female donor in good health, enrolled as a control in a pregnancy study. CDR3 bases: TGCGCCAGCAGCCAAGCCAACTCCTTCGTCTACAATGAGCAGTTCTTC. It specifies CASSQANSFVYNEQFF.